These T cell receptor beta chains were read from a single sample in a study of CD8 T cells in Susac syndrome. TCRdb analysed the immunoSEQ multiplex PCR reads with MiXCR anew, one entry per CDR3 protein. The table has under 200,000 distinct CDR3 sequences, roughly 95% seen once. Input material: CD4+ T cells from PBMCs. These receptors all stem from a human donor with Susac syndrome. CDR3s include the opening cysteine and the closing phenylalanine or tryptophan. D genes are given only for firm matches. Clone size is stated in some rows and not others, as once, few, many or a class when expanded.

.	TRBV11-2	TRBJ2-3	few	TGTGCCAGCAGCTCCTCCCTAGGCACAGATACGCAGTATTTT	CASSSSLGTDTQYF
.	TRBV3-1	TRBJ2-6	.	TGTGCCAGCAGCCAAGGGGACGGATTCTCTGGGGCCAACGTCCTGACTTTC	CASSQGDGFSGANVLTF
TRBD2	TRBV20-1	TRBJ2-5	.	TGCAGTGCTGAACTAGCGGGGGATCAAGAGACCCAGTACTTC	CSAELAGDQETQYF
.	TRBV29-1	TRBJ1-1	.	TGCAGCGTCGGGCCCGAGGCCCGCACTGAAGCTTTCTTT	CSVGPEARTEAFF
.	TRBV2	TRBJ1-1	.	TGTGCCAGCGACCCTAGGGTCTTGAACACTGAAGCTTTCTTT	CASDPRVLNTEAFF
TRBD2	TRBV7-2	TRBJ2-3	once	TGTGCCAGCGACCCTAGCGGGGTCATCACAGATACGCAGTATTTT	CASDPSGVITDTQYF
.	TRBV9	TRBJ1-2	once	TGTGCCAGCAGCGTAGCGGGGTTGAGCTATGGCTACACCTTC	CASSVAGLSYGYTF
TRBD1	TRBV12-3/TRBV12-4	TRBJ1-2	once	TGTGCCAGCAGTACGGACAGGGTGTATGGCTACACCTTC	CASSTDRVYGYTF
.	TRBV6-5	TRBJ2-7	.	TGTGCCAGCAGCGGCGGGCCCCGGGACTCCTACGAGCAGTACTTC	CASSGGPRDSYEQYF
.	TRBV2	TRBJ2-2	.	TGTGCCAGCAGTGAAGTAGGGACCCGAGTCGGGGAGCTGTTTTTT	CASSEVGTRVGELFF
TRBD1	TRBV12-3/TRBV12-4	TRBJ1-6	.	TGTGCCAGCAGTTTAGAGGGACAGGGGATGAGTTCACCCCTCCACTTT	CASSLEGQGMSSPLHF